Shown below are 9 T cell receptor beta chains from a single sample sequenced in a study of circulating and synovial CD4+ cells in juvenile arthritis. Assay used: immunoSEQ multiplex PCR; TCRdb lists only in-frame clones, some missing. The sample carries 34,000 or so clones, about 94% recorded once. The sample comprised CD4+ T cells from blood. The receptors shown here come from a human donor with juvenile idiopathic arthritis.

A few counts support this clone. The rearrangement joins TRBV18 to TRBJ1-4, with 9 nucleotides matching TRBD1. V lost 2 bases, J lost 7 bases, and 2 bases stayed unmatched. Looked up from germline, CDR1 is KGHSH and CDR2 is LQKENI. This CDR3 has 14 residues. The CDR3, as DNA: TGTGCCAGCTCACCAACGGACAGGGGTGAAAAACTGTTTTTT. Protein product: CASSPTDRGEKLFF. Full variable domain (rest looked up from reference TRBV18 and TRBJ1-4): NAGVMQNPRHLVRRRGQEARLRCSPMKGHSHVYWYRQLPEEGLKFMVYLQKENIIDESGMPKERFSAEFPKEGPSILRIQQVVRGDSAAYFCASSPTDRGEKLFFGSGTQLSVL.

The chain is built from TRBV4-2 and TRBJ1-1, with TRBD1 identical over 9 bases. Trimming removed 0 bases from V and 4 bases from J; junction bases left unmatched: 3. The CDR3 runs to 15 residues. Germline-derived CDR1 and CDR2 are LGHNA and YNFKEQ. CDR3 DNA: TGTGCCAGCAGCCAAGATGGACAGGGGCCCACTGAAGCTTTCTTT. This encodes CASSQDGQGPTEAFF.

The rearrangement joins TRBV18 to TRBJ2-3; possible D gene TRBD2, 6 bases. The germline gives CDR1 KGHSH, CDR2 LQKENI. V dropped 6 bases and J dropped 5 bases, with 12 bases sitting between them. This CDR3 spans 13 amino acids. For the CDR3, the DNA is TGTGCCAGCTCCCTGGTGCGGGGAGATACGCAGTATTTT. It is translated as CASSLVRGDTQYF.

This clone was detected only once. The CDR3 DNA is TGCGCCAGCAGCCAAGACCCCCGCGGGGGGGCCTCAGATACGCAGTATTTT. As protein: CASSQDPRGGASDTQYF. The chain employs TRBV4-3 and TRBJ2-3; 9 positions agree with TRBD2. The V gene end was trimmed by 0 bases and the J gene end by 4 bases; junction bases not matched to a gene: 8. Germline lookup yields CDR1 LGHNA and CDR2 YSLEER. This CDR3 contains 17 residues.

The rearrangement uses TRBV11-2 and TRBJ2-6, with D uncertain. CDR1 is SGHAT and CDR2 is FQNNGV in the germline V gene. This CDR3 region has 16 residues. Trimming took 4 bases from V and 0 from J, leaving 10 bases between them. For the CDR3, the DNA is TGTGCCAGCAGCTCACCCGGGTTCTCTGGGGCCAACGTCCTGACTTTC. Protein: CASSSPGFSGANVLTF.

The chain links TRBV29-1 to TRBJ1-5; possible D gene TRBD1, 5 bases. Germline CDR1 and CDR2: SQVTM and ANQGSEA. The V end lost 4 bases, the J end lost 8 bases, and 15 bases lay between the germline ends. The CDR3 is 13 amino acids. This chain's CDR3 is CSVGGVRGEPQHF. CDR3 coding DNA: TGCAGCGTTGGGGGGGTTCGGGGGGAGCCCCAGCATTTT.

The chain couples TRBV5-4 to TRBJ1-1, with 7 bases lining up with TRBD1. This CDR3 has 14 residues. Germline V gene lookup returns CDR1 SGHNT and CDR2 YYREEE (reference sequence). The V segment lost 4 bases and the J segment 1 base; nucleotides outside the gene matches: 4. The CDR3: CASSRRQGNTEAFF. As DNA, the CDR3 is TGTGCCAGCAGCCGGAGACAGGGGAACACTGAAGCTTTCTTT.

The chain carries TRBV12-2 and TRBJ2-7; TRBD1, the table's D call, lacks a check against the DNA. TRBV12-2 is shown as a pseudogene. The CDR3 extends over 15 amino acids. Here the CDR3 DNA reads TGTGCAAGTCGCCCCCGGACAGGGTGGAACTACGAGCAGTACTTC. Its translation: CASRPRTGWNYEQYF.

V and J are TRBV20-1 and TRBJ2-2; the D is unclear. V gave up 6 bases and J gave up 7 bases, with 9 bases separating them. Germline V gives CDR1 DFQATT, CDR2 SNEGSKA (reference sequence). The CDR3 sequence is 11 residues long. The CDR3 region is CSAVSGGELFF. DNA of the CDR3: TGCAGTGCCGTATCGGGCGGGGAGCTGTTTTTT.